This entry lists 22 T cell receptor beta chains sequenced from one sample in a study of T-cell reconstitution after alpha-beta-depleted transplantation in children. Unique molecular identifiers were incorporated during preparation of the TCRbeta library. MiXCR, applied by TCRdb to the PCR reads, yields one record per CDR3 protein. The sample consists of roughly 200,000 distinct CDR3 sequences, about 7% of them appearing once. The material sequenced was PBMCs, taken before TCRalphabeta/CD19-depleted stem cell transplant. The source of these receptors is a boy between 2 and 10 years old with acute lymphoblastic leukemia, due to receive a stem cell transplant.

The chain joins TRBV9 to TRBJ2-5; D not resolved. Between the trimmed V and J ends, which lost 0 bases and 3 bases, there was a span of 12 bases. Per the germline V gene, CDR1 is SGDLS and CDR2 is YYNGEE. This CDR3 spans 15 amino acids. The chain's CDR3 is CASSVGSALEETQYF. CDR3 nucleotides: TGTGCCAGCAGCGTAGGTTCAGCGCTTGAAGAGACCCAGTACTTC. Variable domain in full (rest from reference TRBV9 and TRBJ2-5): DSGVTQTPKHLITATGQRVTLRCSPRSGDLSVYWYQQSLDQGLQFLIQYYNGEERAKGNILERFSAQQFPDLHSELNLSSLELGDSALYFCASSVGSALEETQYFGPGTRLLVL.

This clonotype was found many times. The genes are TRBV2 and TRBJ2-3, with D unresolved. There are 14 residues in the CDR3. CDR1 is SNHLY, CDR2 FYNNEI, per germline. Trimming stripped 2 bases from V and 2 bases from J, with 8 bases between. CDR3 amino acids: CASSEKAFTDTQYF. In nucleotides, the CDR3 is TGTGCCAGCAGTGAAAAGGCCTTCACAGATACGCAGTATTTT.

The rearrangement joins TRBV12-3 or TRBV12-4 to TRBJ1-2; D is uncertain. Trimming removed 2 bases from V and 4 bases from J, with 8 bases in between. The CDR3 spans 13 residues. The CDR3 DNA follows: TGTGCCAGCAGTTTACGGCAGAGCTATGGCTACACCTTC. As protein: CASSLRQSYGYTF.

In its sample, this clonotype was seen many times. This rearrangement joins TRBV4-2 to TRBJ2-1; 7 nucleotides match TRBD2. Germline CDR1 LGHNA, CDR2 YNFKEQ. Unmatched junction bases numbered 9, after V lost 0 bases and J lost 4 bases. This CDR3 contains 17 residues. This chain's CDR3 is CASSQDWRGSGYNEQFF. The CDR3 nucleotides are TGTGCCAGCAGCCAAGATTGGCGGGGGAGCGGGTACAATGAGCAGTTCTTC.

The chain uses TRBV28 and TRBJ2-7, with D possibly being TRBD1 (5 bases). The CDR3 has 15 residues. V was pared by 6 bases and J by 2 bases, with 17 bases between. CDR1 and CDR2 from the germline V gene are MDHEN and SYDVKM. CDR3 nucleotide sequence: TGTGCCAGCAGCCCGGGCACACGGACACCCTACGAGCAGTACTTC. This translates into CASSPGTRTPYEQYF. The full variable domain, its missing parts supplied by reference TRBV28 and TRBJ2-7, is DVKVTQSSRYLVKRTGEKVFLECVQDMDHENMFWYRQDPGLGLRLIYFSYDVKMKEKGDIPEGYSVSREKKERFSLILESASTNQTSMYLCASSPGTRTPYEQYFGPGTRLTVT.

This clonotype has a count of ten or more. CDR3 loop: CASSQDIDRGQGWHTGELFF. DNA for the CDR3: TGCGCCAGCAGCCAAGATATCGACAGGGGACAAGGGTGGCACACCGGGGAGCTGTTTTTT. The genes are TRBV4-3 and TRBJ2-2; 8 bases match TRBD1. Germline CDR1 is LGHNA and CDR2 is YSLEER. The CDR3 extends over 20 amino acids. The ends lost 0 bases at V and 3 bases at J; junction bases unmatched: 15.

This clonotype was counted many times. The rearrangement joins TRBV5-1 to TRBJ2-1; 10 bases align to TRBD1. The germline V gene has CDR1 SGHRS and CDR2 YFSETQ. CDR3 length: 14 residues. With 4 bases clipped from V and 14 bases from J, the junction kept 12 bases outside the gene matches. CDR3: CASSAGTGVEIKFF. The DNA of the CDR3 is TGCGCCAGCAGCGCCGGGACAGGGGTTGAAATTAAGTTCTTC.

Regarding this clonotype: A read error may be the cause here, since a much bigger clone is one base away. The CDR3 region is CSVAGDGQFF. The DNA for the CDR3 is TGCAGCGTTGCAGGGGATGGGCAGTTCTTC. This chain connects TRBV29-1 to TRBJ2-1; TRBD1 might be the D (6 bases). Trimming cost V 4 bases and J 12 bases, with 10 bases left between them. The CDR3 loop spans 10 amino acids. The V gene's germline CDR1 is SQVTM and CDR2 ANQGSEA.

This clonotype was recorded many times. V is TRBV6-5 and J is TRBJ2-1, with D maybe TRBD1 (7 bases). CDR3 length equals 20 residues. Germline lookup yields CDR1 MNHEY and CDR2 SVGAGI. Trimming removed 7 bases from V and 0 bases from J, with 28 bases in between. This CDR3 reads CASTLGGTASLSSSYNEQFF. CDR3 bases: TGTGCCAGCACTCTAGGAGGGACAGCCTCACTTTCGAGCTCCTACAATGAGCAGTTCTTC.

The gene calls are TRBV7-8 and TRBJ2-3, with TRBD2 identical over 15 bases. The CDR3 is made up of 19 amino acids. Germline CDR1 and CDR2: SGHVS and FQNEAQ. Losses at the gene ends were 4 bases for V and 2 bases for J; bases not matched to a gene: 10. In nucleotides, the CDR3 is TGTGCCAGCAGCTACCCTCGAGGGACTAGCGGGAGGAACACAGATACGCAGTATTTT. It is translated as CASSYPRGTSGRNTDTQYF.

V is TRBV6-2 or TRBV6-3 and J is TRBJ1-5; the D gene is possibly TRBD1 (5 bases). CDR3 length: 16 residues. CDR1 is MNHEY, CDR2 SVGEGT, per germline. V gave up 4 bases and J gave up 5 bases, with 18 bases separating them. The CDR3 reads CASSSWRGLRDQPQHF. The CDR3 coding sequence is TGTGCCAGCAGTTCTTGGAGGGGCCTAAGGGATCAGCCCCAGCATTTT.

This clonotype was observed many times. In DNA form, the CDR3 reads TGTGCCAGCAGGGCACTGCTGAACACTGAAGCTTTCTTT. Its protein is CASRALLNTEAFF. The genes are TRBV7-9 and TRBJ1-1, with no clear D. CDR1 is SEHNR and CDR2 is FQNEAQ in the germline V gene (reference sequence). V was pared by 6 bases and J by 0 bases, with 8 bases between. The CDR3 contains 13 residues.

The chain combines TRBV19 with TRBJ1-1, with D unresolved. The CDR3 consists of 13 residues. Per germline, CDR1 LNHDA and CDR2 SQIVND (reference sequence). Trimming stripped 1 base from V and 2 bases from J, with 5 bases between. The CDR3 DNA reads as TGTGCCAGTAGTATAGTGATTAACACTGAAGCTTTCTTT. It codes for CASSIVINTEAFF.

A few counts support this clonotype. The V gene is TRBV13, the J gene TRBJ2-5, with 7 bases identical to TRBD2. J gave up 1 base and V 6 bases, and 8 bases lay outside the gene matches. Germline loops: CDR1 PRHDT, CDR2 FYEKMQ (reference sequence). CDR3 length: 15 amino acids. CDR3 bases: TGTGCCAGCAGTTCCACTAGCGTTCTCCAAGAGACCCAGTACTTC. It specifies CASSSTSVLQETQYF.

There are many counts of this clonotype. J is TRBJ2-1 and V is TRBV12-3 or TRBV12-4; D uncertain. V was cut by 4 bases and J by 1 base, with 5 bases left in between. There are 13 residues in the CDR3. This CDR3 reads CASSSESYNEQFF. The CDR3 DNA is TGTGCCAGCAGTTCAGAATCCTACAATGAGCAGTTCTTC.

At least ten counts were recorded for this clonotype. The CDR3: CASGGGARLLNEQYF. The CDR3 coding sequence is TGTGCCAGCGGGGGCGGGGCCCGTCTTTTGAACGAGCAGTACTTC. The V and J genes are TRBV12-3 or TRBV12-4 and TRBJ2-7; tentatively, D is TRBD1 or TRBD2 (6 bases each). The V and J ends lost 8 bases and 5 bases respectively, with 22 bases between them. The CDR3 spans 15 residues.

This chain links TRBV14 with TRBJ2-1, with TRBD2 matching over 11 bases. Germline values: CDR1 SGHDN, CDR2 FVKESK. The CDR3 sequence is 19 residues long. The trim removed 4 bases at V and 0 bases at J, leaving 11 bases unmatched. The CDR3 nucleotides are TGTGCCAGCAGCCCAGCGTTCTCTAGCGGGGGGCGCTCCTACAATGAGCAGTTCTTC. Translated, it gives CASSPAFSSGGRSYNEQFF.

This clonotype was seen many times. The chain has TRBV6-5 and TRBJ2-5; 9 bases align to TRBD2. CDR3 length: 16 amino acids. Per the germline V gene, CDR1 is MNHEY and CDR2 is SVGAGI. Germline trimming cut 3 bases from V and 2 bases from J; bases unmatched to any gene: 7. The CDR3 sequence: CASSYMSAGGQETQYF. In DNA form, the CDR3 reads TGTGCCAGCAGTTATATGTCGGCGGGAGGGCAAGAGACCCAGTACTTC.

This clonotype was detected many times. V gene TRBV28 combines with J gene TRBJ1-1; D not certain. The CDR3 contains 12 residues. The germline gives CDR1 MDHEN, CDR2 SYDVKM. The V and J ends lost 8 bases and 7 bases respectively, with 14 bases between them. The CDR3 protein is CASLIEGSEAFF. CDR3 DNA: TGTGCCAGCTTAATCGAGGGCAGTGAAGCTTTCTTT.

About this clonotype: Since no conserved phenylalanine or tryptophan closes the CDR3, a read error is the likely cause. The rearrangement joins TRBV3-1 to TRBJ1-3; TRBD1 matches 9 bases. CDR3 length: 15 residues. The V gene end was trimmed by 5 bases and the J gene end by 0 bases; junction bases not matched to a gene: 2. CDR1 LGHDT and CDR2 YNNKEL come from the germline V gene (reference sequence). The CDR3 nucleotides are TGTGCCAGCAGCGCGGGACAGGGCTCTGGAAACACCATATATTGT. It specifies CASSAGQGSGNTIYC.

This clonotype has a count of ten or more. J is TRBJ2-3 and V is TRBV4-3; D call uncertain. This CDR3 region has 14 residues. Germline CDR1 and CDR2: LGHNA and YSLEER. V gave up 4 bases and J gave up 6 bases, with 14 bases separating them. The CDR3 region is CASSLQIDPDTQYF. The CDR3 DNA reads as TGCGCCAGCAGCCTGCAGATCGACCCCGATACGCAGTATTTT.

This clonotype was seen many times. The rearrangement links TRBV7-3 to TRBJ2-1, with 10 bases aligning to TRBD2. Germline values: CDR1 SGHTA, CDR2 FQGTGA. V shed 4 bases, J shed 5 bases, and the junction held 2 bases outside the gene matches. The CDR3 contains 14 residues. CDR3 in amino acids: CASSSSGGDNEQFF. CDR3 DNA: TGTGCCAGCAGCTCTAGCGGGGGAGACAATGAGCAGTTCTTC.